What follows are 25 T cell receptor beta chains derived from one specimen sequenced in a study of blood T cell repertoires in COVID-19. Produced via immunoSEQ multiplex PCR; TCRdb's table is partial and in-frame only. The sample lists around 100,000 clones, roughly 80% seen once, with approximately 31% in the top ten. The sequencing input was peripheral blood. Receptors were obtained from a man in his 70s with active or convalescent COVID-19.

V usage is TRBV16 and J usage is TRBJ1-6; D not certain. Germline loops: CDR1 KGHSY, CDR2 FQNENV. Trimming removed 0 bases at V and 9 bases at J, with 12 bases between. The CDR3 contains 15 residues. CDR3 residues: CASSQSSFERSPLHF. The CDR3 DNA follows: TGTGCCAGCAGCCAATCCAGTTTCGAGCGTTCACCCCTCCACTTT.

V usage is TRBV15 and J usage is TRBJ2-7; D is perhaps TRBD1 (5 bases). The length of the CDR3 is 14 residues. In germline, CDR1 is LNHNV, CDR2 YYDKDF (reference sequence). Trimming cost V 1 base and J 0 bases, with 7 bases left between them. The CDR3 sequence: CATSRGGTSYEQYF. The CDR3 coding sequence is TGTGCCACCAGCAGAGGGGGCACCTCCTACGAGCAGTACTTC.

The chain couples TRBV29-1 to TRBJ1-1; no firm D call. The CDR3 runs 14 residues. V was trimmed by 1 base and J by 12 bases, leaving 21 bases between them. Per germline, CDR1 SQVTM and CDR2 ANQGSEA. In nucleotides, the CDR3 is TGCAGCGTTGAAGGCTACCCCGGCATCTCGGGGACTTTCTTT. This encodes CSVEGYPGISGTFF.

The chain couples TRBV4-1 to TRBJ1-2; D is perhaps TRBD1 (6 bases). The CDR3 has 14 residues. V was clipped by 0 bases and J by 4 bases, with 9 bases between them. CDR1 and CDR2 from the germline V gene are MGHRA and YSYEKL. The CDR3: CASSQEGAPYGYTF. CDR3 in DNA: TGCGCCAGCAGCCAAGAGGGGGCACCCTATGGCTACACCTTC.

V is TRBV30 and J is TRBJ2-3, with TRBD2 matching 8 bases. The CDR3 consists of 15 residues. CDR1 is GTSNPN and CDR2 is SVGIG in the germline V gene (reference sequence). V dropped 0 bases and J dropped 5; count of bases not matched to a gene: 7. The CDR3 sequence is CAWSVTGGRRDTQYF. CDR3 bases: TGTGCCTGGAGTGTAACGGGAGGGCGGAGAGATACGCAGTATTTT.

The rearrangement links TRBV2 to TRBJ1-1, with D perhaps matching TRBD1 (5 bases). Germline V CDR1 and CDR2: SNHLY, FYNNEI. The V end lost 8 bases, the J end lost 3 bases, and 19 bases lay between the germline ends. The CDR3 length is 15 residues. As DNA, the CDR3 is TGTGCCAGCGAGTCTGGCGGAGGGGCACACACTGAAGCTTTCTTT. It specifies CASESGGGAHTEAFF.

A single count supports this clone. The CDR3 reads CASMTGTHGYTF. The CDR3 region has the DNA TGTGCCAGCATGACAGGAACCCATGGCTACACCTTC. J is TRBJ1-2 and V is TRBV28; a possible D gene is TRBD1 (6 bases). The V end lost 7 bases, the J end lost 6 bases, and 12 bases lay between the germline ends. CDR1 and CDR2 from the germline V gene are MDHEN and SYDVKM. This CDR3 is built from 12 residues.

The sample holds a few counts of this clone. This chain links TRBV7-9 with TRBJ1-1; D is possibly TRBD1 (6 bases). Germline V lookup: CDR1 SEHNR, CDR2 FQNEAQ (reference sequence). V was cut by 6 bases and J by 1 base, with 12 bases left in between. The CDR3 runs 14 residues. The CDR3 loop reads CASRPVDRNTEAFF. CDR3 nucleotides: TGTGCCAGCAGGCCGGTGGACAGGAACACTGAAGCTTTCTTT.

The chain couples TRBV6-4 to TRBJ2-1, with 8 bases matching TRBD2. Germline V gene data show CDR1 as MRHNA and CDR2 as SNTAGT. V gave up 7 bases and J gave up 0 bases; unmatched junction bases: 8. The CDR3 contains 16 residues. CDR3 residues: CASKKEAGVSYNEQFF. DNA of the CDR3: TGTGCCAGCAAAAAGGAAGCGGGGGTCTCCTACAATGAGCAGTTCTTC.

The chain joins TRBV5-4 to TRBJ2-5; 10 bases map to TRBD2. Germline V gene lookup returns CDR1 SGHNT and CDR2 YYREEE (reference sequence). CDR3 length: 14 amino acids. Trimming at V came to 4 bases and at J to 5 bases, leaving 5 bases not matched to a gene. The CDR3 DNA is TGTGCCAGCAGCGCCAGCGGGGGGGGCGAGACCCAGTACTTC. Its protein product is CASSASGGGETQYF.

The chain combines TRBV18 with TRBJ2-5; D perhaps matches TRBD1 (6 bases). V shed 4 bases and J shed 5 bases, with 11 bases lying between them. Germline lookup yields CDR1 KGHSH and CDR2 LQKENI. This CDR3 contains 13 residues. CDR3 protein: CASSQNRDETQYF. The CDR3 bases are TGTGCCAGCTCACAGAACAGGGATGAGACCCAGTACTTC.

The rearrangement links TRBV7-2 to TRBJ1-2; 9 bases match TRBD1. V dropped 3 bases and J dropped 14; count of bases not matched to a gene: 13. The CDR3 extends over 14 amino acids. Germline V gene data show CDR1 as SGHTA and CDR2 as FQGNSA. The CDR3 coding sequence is TGTGCCAGCAGCTTGGACCCTCGGGACAGGGCTCAAACCTTC. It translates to CASSLDPRDRAQTF.

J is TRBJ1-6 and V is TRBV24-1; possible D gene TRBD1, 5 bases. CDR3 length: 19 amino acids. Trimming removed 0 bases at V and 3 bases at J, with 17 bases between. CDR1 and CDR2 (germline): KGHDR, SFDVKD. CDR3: CATSDLTCQGFNYNSPLHF. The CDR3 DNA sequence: TGTGCCACCAGTGATTTGACGTGTCAGGGCTTTAACTATAATTCACCCCTCCACTTT.

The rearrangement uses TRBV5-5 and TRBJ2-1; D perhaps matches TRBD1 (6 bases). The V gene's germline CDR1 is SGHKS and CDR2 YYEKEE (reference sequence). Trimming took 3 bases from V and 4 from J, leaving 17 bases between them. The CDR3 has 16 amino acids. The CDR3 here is CASSSTGTPPYNEQFF. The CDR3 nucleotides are TGTGCCAGCAGCTCCACCGGGACACCCCCTTACAATGAGCAGTTCTTC.

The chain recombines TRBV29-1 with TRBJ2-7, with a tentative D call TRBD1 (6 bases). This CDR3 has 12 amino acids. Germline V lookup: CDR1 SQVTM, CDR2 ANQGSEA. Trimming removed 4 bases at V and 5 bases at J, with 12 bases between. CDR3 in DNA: TGCAGCGTTGTCAGGGGAAATAACGAGCAGTACTTC. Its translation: CSVVRGNNEQYF.

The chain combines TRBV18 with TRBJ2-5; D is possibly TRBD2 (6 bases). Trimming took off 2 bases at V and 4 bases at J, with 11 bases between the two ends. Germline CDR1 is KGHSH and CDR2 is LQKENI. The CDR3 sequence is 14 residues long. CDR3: CASSPAGLRETQYF. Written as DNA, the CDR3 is TGTGCCAGCTCACCAGCGGGGCTTAGAGAGACCCAGTACTTC. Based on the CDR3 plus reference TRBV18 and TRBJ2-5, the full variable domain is NAGVMQNPRHLVRRRGQEARLRCSPMKGHSHVYWYRQLPEEGLKFMVYLQKENIIDESGMPKERFSAEFPKEGPSILRIQQVVRGDSAAYFCASSPAGLRETQYFGPGTRLLVL.

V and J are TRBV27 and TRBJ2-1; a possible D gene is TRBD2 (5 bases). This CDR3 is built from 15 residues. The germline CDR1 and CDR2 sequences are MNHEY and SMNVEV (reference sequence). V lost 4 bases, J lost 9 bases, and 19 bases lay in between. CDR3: CASSSLIGSGSEQFF. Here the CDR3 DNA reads TGTGCCAGCAGTTCCCTCATAGGGAGTGGGAGTGAGCAGTTCTTC.

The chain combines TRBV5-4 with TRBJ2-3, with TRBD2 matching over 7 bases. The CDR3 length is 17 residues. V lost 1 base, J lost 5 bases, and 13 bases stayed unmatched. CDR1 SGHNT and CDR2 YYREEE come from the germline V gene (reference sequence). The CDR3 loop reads CASSLSSGTIRKDTQYF. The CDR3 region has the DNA TGTGCCAGCAGCTTGTCCAGTGGGACTATCAGAAAAGATACGCAGTATTTT.

CDR3 residues: CASSNPGLGPNEQFF. The CDR3 DNA follows: TGTGCCAGCAGTAACCCGGGACTAGGACCCAATGAGCAGTTCTTC. This chain uses TRBV6-2 or TRBV6-3 with TRBJ2-1; 8 nucleotides agree with TRBD2. The trim removed 5 bases at V and 6 bases at J, leaving 9 bases unmatched. CDR1 MNHEY and CDR2 SVGEGT come from the germline V gene. The CDR3 sequence is 15 residues long.

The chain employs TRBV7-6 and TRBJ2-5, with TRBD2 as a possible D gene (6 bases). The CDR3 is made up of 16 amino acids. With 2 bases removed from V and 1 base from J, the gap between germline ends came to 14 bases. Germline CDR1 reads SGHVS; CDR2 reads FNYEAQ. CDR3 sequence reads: CASSLLVLALQETQYF. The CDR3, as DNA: TGTGCCAGCAGCTTATTGGTGCTAGCGCTCCAAGAGACCCAGTACTTC.

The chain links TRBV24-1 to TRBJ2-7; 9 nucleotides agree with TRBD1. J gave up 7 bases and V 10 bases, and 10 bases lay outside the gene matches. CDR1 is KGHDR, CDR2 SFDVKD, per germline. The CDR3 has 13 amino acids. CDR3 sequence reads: CATRDRVGEEQYF. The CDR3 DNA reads TGTGCCACGAGGGACAGGGTGGGTGAAGAGCAGTACTTC.

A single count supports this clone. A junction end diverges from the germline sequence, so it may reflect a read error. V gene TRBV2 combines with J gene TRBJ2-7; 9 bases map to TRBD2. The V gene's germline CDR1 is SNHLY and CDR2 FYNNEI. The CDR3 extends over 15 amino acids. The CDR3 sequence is CAGREGASGAYEQYF. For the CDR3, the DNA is TGTGCCGGCAGAGAGGGTGCTAGCGGGGCCTACGAGCAGTACTTC.

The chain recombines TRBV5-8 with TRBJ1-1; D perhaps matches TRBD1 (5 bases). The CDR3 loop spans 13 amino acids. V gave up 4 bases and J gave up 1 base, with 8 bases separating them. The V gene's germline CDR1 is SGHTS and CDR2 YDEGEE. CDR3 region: CASSPGGNTEAFF. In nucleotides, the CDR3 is TGTGCCAGCAGCCCGGGGGGGAACACTGAAGCTTTCTTT.

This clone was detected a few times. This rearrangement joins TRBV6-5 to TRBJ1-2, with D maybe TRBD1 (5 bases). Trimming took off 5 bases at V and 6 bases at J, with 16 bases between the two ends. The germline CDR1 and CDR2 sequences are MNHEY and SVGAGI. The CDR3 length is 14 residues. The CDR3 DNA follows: TGTGCCAGCAGTAACCGTGGCGGGACGGATGGCTACACCTTC. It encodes CASSNRGGTDGYTF.

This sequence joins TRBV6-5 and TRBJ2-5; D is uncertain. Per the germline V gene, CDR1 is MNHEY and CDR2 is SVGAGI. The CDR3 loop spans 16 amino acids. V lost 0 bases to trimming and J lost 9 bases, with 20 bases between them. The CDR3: CASSYSYNGDLRAQYF. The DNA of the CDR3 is TGTGCCAGCAGTTACTCCTATAACGGTGATCTCCGGGCCCAGTACTTC.